The 4 T cell receptor beta chains listed next were all sequenced from one sample in a study of beta chain features in type 1 diabetes. Study-wide findings and caveats: Significant though moderate, a shortening of TCRB CDR3s appeared in all four CD4+ subsets of Type 1 diabetes patients.

All of the isolated RNA was reverse transcribed, so expressed TCRB transcripts were sequenced. Using immunoSEQ multiplex PCR, the repertoire was profiled, and TCRdb retains in-frame clones only, with some absent. The data show some 200,000 clones, around 15% seen once. No antigens are known for them. Sequencing used naive CD4+ T cells from blood. The receptors originated from a man aged 25 to 40 with type 1 diabetes.

This clone has more than one count but fewer than ten. The chain couples TRBV29-1 to TRBJ2-7; unclear D gene. With 4 bases removed from V and 0 bases from J, the gap between germline ends came to 4 bases. From germline, CDR1 is SQVTM and CDR2 ANQGSEA. The CDR3 loop spans 11 amino acids. The CDR3 sequence is CSVAVSYEQYF. The CDR3 coding sequence is TGCAGCGTTGCGGTCTCCTACGAGCAGTACTTC.

The rearrangement links TRBV28 to TRBJ1-2; D perhaps matches TRBD1 (6 bases). This CDR3 is 13 amino acids long. The V gene's germline CDR1 is MDHEN and CDR2 SYDVKM. V lost 5 bases, J lost 5 bases, and 12 bases lay in between. CDR3 nucleotides: TGTGCCAGCAGTACACCAGGACAGTATGGCTACACCTTC. It specifies CASSTPGQYGYTF.

The genes are TRBV23-1 and TRBJ1-1, with D possibly TRBD1 on 5 matching bases. TRBV23-1 is an open reading frame whose function is uncertain. The CDR3 loop spans 16 amino acids. V gave up 0 bases and J gave up 4 bases, with 15 bases separating them. CDR3 nucleotide sequence: TGCGCCAGCAGTCAATCGTGGCCAGGGCGGGGCACTGAAGCTTTCTTT. Amino acid sequence: CASSQSWPGRGTEAFF.

This rearrangement joins TRBV21-1 to TRBJ2-1. TRBV21-1 is shown as a pseudogene. This CDR3 has 11 amino acids. The CDR3 spells CASSKEDEQFF. CDR3 DNA: TGTGCCAGCAGCAAAGAGGATGAGCAGTTCTTC.